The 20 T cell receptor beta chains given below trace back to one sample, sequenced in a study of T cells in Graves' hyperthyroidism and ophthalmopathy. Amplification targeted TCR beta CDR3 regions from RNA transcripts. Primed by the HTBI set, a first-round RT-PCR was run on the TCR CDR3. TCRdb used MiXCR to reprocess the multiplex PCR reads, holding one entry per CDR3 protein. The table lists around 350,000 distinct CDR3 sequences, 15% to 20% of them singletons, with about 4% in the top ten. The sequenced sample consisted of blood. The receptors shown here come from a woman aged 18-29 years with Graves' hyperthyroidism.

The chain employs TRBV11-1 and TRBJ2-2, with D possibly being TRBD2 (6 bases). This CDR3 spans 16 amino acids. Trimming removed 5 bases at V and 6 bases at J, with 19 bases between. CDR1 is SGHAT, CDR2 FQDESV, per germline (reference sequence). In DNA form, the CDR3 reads TGTGCCAGCAGCGCTTCGGGACTGCCGTGGGCCGGGGAGCTGTTTTTT. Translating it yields CASSASGLPWAGELFF.

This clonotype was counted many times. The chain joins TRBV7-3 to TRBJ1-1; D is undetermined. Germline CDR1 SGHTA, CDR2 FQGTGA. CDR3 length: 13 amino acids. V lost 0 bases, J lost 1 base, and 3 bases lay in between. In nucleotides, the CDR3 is TGTGCCAGCAGCTTAACAGCGAACACTGAAGCTTTCTTT. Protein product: CASSLTANTEAFF. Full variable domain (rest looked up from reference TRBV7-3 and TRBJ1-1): GAGVSQTPSNKVTEKGKYVELRCDPISGHTALYWYRQSLGQGPEFLIYFQGTGAADDSGLPNDRFFAVRPEGSVSTLKIQRTERGDSAVYLCASSLTANTEAFFGQGTRLTVV.

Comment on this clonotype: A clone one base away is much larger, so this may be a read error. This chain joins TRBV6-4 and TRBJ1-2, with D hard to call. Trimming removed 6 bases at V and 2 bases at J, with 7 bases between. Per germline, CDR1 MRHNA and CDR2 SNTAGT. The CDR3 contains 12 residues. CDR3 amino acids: CASRMGNYGYTF. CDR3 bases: TGTGCCAGCAGAATGGGAAACTATGGCTACACCTTC.

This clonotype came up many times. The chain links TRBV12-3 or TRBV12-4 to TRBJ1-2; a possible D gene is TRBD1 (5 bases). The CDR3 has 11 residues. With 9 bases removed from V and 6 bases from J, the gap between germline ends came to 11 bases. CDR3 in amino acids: CASYGGDGYTF. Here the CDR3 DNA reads TGTGCCAGTTACGGGGGGGATGGCTACACCTTC.

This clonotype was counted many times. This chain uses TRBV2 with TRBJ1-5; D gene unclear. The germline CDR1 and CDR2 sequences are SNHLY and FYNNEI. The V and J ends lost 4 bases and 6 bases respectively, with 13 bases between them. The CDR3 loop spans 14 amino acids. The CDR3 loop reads CASSGGSGGQPQHF. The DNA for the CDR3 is TGTGCCAGCAGTGGAGGGAGTGGCGGTCAGCCCCAGCATTTT.

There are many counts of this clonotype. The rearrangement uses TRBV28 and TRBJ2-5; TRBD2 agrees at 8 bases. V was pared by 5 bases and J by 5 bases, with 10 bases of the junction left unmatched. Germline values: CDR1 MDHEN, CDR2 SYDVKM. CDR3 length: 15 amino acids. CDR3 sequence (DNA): TGTGCCAGCAGTACCGGTACAGCGGGGGAGGAGACCCAGTACTTC. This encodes CASSTGTAGEETQYF.

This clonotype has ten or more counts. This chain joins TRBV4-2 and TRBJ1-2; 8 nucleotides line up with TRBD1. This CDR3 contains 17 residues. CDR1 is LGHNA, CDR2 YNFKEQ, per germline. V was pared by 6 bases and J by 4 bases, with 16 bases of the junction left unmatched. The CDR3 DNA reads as TGTGCCAGCAGGGCCTCATTCCCTCAGGGGGCGTTCTATGGCTACACCTTC. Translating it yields CASRASFPQGAFYGYTF.

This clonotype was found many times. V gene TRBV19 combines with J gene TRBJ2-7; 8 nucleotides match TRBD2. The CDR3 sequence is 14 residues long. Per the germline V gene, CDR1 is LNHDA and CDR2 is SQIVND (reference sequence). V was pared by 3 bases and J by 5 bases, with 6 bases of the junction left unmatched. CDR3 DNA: TGTGCCAGTAGTATGACTAGCGAGGACCACGAGCAGTACTTC. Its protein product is CASSMTSEDHEQYF.

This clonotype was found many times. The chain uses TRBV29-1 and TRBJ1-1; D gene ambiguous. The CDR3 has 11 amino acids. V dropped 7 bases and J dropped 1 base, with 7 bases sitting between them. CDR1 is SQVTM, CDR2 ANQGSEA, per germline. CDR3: CSADGNTEAFF. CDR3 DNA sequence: TGCAGCGCGGACGGGAACACTGAAGCTTTCTTT.

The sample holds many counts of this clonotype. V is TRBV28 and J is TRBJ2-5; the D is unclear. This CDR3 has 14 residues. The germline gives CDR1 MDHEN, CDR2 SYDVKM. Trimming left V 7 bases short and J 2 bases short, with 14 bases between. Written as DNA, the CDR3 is TGTGCCAGCAAAGTGGGCGGTTTACAAGAGACCCAGTACTTC. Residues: CASKVGGLQETQYF. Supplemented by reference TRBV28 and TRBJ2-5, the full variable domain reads DVKVTQSSRYLVKRTGEKVFLECVQDMDHENMFWYRQDPGLGLRLIYFSYDVKMKEKGDIPEGYSVSREKKERFSLILESASTNQTSMYLCASKVGGLQETQYFGPGTRLLVL.

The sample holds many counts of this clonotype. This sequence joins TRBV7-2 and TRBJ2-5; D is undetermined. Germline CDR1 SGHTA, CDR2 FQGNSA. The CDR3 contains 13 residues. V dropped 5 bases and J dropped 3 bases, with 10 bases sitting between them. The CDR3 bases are TGTGCCAGCAGCCAAGGACCAAAAGAGACCCAGTACTTC. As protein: CASSQGPKETQYF.

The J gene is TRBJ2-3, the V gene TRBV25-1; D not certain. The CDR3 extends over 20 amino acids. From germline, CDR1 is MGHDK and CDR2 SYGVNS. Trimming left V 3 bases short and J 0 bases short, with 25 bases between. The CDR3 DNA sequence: TGTGCCAGCAGTGAGGCTCGGTCTAATCGAGCCCGAAAGAGCACAGATACGCAGTATTTT. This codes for CASSEARSNRARKSTDTQYF.

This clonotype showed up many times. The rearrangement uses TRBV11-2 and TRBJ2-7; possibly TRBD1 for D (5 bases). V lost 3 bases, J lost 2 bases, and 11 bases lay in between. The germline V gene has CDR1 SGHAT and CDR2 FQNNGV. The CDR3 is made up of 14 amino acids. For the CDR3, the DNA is TGTGCCAGCAGCTTTCAGGCAGGGACCTACGAGCAGTACTTC. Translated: CASSFQAGTYEQYF.

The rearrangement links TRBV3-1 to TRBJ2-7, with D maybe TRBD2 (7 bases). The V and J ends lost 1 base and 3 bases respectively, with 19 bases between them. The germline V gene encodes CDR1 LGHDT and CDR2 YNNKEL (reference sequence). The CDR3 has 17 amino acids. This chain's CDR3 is CASSQGAGARRLYEQYF. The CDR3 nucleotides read TGTGCCAGCAGCCAAGGGGCGGGGGCCCGACGGCTCTACGAGCAGTACTTC.

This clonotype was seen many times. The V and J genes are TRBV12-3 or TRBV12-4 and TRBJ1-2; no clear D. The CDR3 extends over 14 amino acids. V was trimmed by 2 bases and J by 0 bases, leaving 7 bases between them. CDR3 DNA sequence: TGTGCCAGCAGTTTACAGTCATCTAACTATGGCTACACCTTC. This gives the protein CASSLQSSNYGYTF.

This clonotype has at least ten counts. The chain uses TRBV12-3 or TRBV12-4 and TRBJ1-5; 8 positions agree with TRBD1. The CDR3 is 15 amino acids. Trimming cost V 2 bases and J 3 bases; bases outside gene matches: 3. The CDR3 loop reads CASSLYQGANQPQHF. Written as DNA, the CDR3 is TGTGCCAGCAGTTTATATCAGGGGGCCAATCAGCCCCAGCATTTT.

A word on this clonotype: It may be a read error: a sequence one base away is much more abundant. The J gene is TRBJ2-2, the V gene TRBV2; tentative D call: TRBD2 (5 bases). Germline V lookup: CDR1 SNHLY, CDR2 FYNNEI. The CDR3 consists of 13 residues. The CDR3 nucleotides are TGTGCCAGCAGCGCCTCAACCACCGGGGAGCTGTGTTTT. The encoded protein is CASSASTTGELCF.

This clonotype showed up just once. The CDR3 bases are TGTGCCAGCAGCCGCCATGACACGAACTATGGCTACACCTTC. Encoded protein: CASSRHDTNYGYTF. The V call is TRBV27, the J call TRBJ1-2, with D unresolved. CDR3 size: 14 residues. Trimming stripped 6 bases from V and 2 bases from J, with 13 bases between. Germline V gives CDR1 MNHEY, CDR2 SMNVEV (reference sequence).

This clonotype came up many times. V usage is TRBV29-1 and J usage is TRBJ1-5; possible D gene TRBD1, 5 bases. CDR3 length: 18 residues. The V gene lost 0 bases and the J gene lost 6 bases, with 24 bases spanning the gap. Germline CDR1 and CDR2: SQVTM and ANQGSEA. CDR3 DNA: TGCAGCGTTGAAGATAATCGGGGAGAACCAGGGCACGGTCAGCCCCAGCATTTT. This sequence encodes CSVEDNRGEPGHGQPQHF.

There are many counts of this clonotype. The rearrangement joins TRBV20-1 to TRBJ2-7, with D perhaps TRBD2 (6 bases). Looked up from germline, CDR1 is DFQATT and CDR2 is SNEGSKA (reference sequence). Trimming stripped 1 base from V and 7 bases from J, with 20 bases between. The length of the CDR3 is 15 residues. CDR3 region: CSARGMGGGPGEQYF. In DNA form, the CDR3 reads TGCAGTGCTAGAGGAATGGGGGGAGGTCCCGGGGAGCAGTACTTC.